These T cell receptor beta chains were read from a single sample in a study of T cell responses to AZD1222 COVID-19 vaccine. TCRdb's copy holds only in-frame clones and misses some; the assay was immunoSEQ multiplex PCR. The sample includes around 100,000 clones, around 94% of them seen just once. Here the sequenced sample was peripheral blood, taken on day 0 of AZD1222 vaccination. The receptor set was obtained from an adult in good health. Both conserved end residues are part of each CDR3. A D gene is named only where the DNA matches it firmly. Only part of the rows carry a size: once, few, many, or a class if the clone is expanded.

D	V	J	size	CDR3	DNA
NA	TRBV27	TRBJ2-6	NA	CASSRAAPSGANVLTF	TGTGCCAGCAGTCGAGCCGCGCCCTCTGGGGCCAACGTCCTGACTTTC
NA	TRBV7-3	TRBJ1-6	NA	CASSLDPNSPLHF	TGTGCCAGCAGCTTAGATCCTAATTCACCCCTCCACTTT
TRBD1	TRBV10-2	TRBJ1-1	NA	CASTGQPNTEAFF	TGCGCCAGCACGGGACAGCCGAACACTGAAGCTTTCTTT
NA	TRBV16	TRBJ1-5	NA	CASSQLIRTTNQPQHF	TGTGCCAGCAGCCAATTAATCCGGACAACCAATCAGCCCCAGCATTTT
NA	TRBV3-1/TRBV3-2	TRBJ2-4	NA	CASITEAKNIQYF	TGTGCCAGCATTACGGAGGCCAAAAACATTCAGTACTTC
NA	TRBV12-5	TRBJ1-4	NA	CASGSLGGEKLFF	TGTGCTAGTGGTTCTTTGGGAGGTGAAAAACTGTTTTTT
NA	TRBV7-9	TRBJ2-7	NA	CASSLVRGLRGYEQYF	TGTGCCAGCAGCTTGGTCCGGGGGCTTAGAGGCTACGAGCAGTACTTC
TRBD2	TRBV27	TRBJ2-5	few	CASSLPGHQGSASGRGEETQYF	TGTGCCAGCAGTTTACCCGGGCACCAGGGGTCGGCCAGCGGGAGAGGAGAAGAGACCCAGTACTTC
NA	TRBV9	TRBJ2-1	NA	CASSGTHRAGEQFF	TGTGCCAGCAGCGGAACGCACAGGGCTGGTGAGCAGTTCTTC
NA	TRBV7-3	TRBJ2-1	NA	CASSLDQNSEQFF	TGTGCCAGCAGCTTAGACCAAAACAGTGAGCAGTTCTTC
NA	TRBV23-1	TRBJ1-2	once	CASRRLGAEGYGYTF	TGCGCCAGCAGAAGGCTGGGAGCAGAGGGCTATGGCTACACCTTC
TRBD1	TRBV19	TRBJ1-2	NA	CASSPTGGYGYTF	TGTGCCAGTAGCCCCACAGGGGGCTATGGCTACACCTTC
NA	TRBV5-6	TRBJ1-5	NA	CASSGWGRREPQHF	TGTGCCAGCAGCGGGTGGGGGCGCAGGGAGCCCCAGCATTTT
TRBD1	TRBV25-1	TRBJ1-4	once	CASSEWGTGDEKLFF	TGTGCCAGCAGTGAATGGGGGACAGGGGATGAAAAACTGTTTTTT
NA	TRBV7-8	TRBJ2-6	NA	CASSLGRAGANVLTF	TGTGCCAGCAGCCTAGGGCGGGCTGGGGCCAACGTCCTGACTTTC
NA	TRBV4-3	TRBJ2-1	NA	CASSEGQIYNEQFF	TGCGCCAGCAGCGAAGGACAGATCTACAATGAGCAGTTCTTC
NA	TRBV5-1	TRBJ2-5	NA	CASSLTGETQYF	TGCGCCAGCAGCTTGACGGGAGAGACCCAGTACTTC
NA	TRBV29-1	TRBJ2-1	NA	CSVGGDVEQFF	TGCAGCGTTGGAGGGGATGTTGAGCAGTTCTTC
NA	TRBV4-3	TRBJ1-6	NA	CASSQVLGQNSPLHF	TGCGCCAGCAGCCAAGTTCTTGGGCAGAATTCACCCCTCCACTTT
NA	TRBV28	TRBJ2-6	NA	CASSFPSGANVLTF	TGTGCCAGCAGTTTCCCTTCTGGGGCCAACGTCCTGACTTTC
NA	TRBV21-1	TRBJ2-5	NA	CASSPGETQYF	TGTGCCAGCAGCCCCGGAGAGACCCAGTACTTC
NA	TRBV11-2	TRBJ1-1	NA	CASSRGVGAFF	TGTGCCAGCAGCCGGGGTGTTGGAGCTTTCTTT
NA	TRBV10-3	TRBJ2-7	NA	CAISDPGSDYYEQYF	TGTGCCATCAGTGACCCGGGGTCCGACTACTACGAGCAGTACTTC
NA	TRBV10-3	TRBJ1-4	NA	CAISEGGSNEKLFF	TGTGCCATCAGTGAGGGTGGGAGTAATGAAAAACTGTTTTTT
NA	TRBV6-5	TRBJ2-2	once	CASSYSPAVGELFF	TGTGCCAGCAGTTACAGTCCGGCCGTCGGGGAGCTGTTTTTT
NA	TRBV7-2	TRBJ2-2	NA	CASRSRAAQVELFF	TGTGCCAGCCGGTCGAGAGCGGCTCAGGTGGAGCTGTTTTTT
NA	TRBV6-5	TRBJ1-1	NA	CASSSTNKGREAFF	TGTGCCAGCAGTTCCACCAACAAGGGACGGGAAGCTTTCTTT
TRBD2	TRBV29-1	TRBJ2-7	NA	CSVVLGTSSYEQYF	TGCAGCGTTGTGTTAGGGACTAGCTCCTACGAGCAGTACTTC
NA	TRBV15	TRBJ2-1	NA	CAISIAAPNEQFF	TGTGCCATCAGCATAGCGGCGCCCAATGAGCAGTTCTTC
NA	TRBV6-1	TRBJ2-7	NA	CASSELSRYEQYF	TGTGCCAGCAGTGAACTTTCCAGATACGAGCAGTACTTC
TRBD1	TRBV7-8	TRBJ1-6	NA	CASRPDRAHNSPLHF	TGTGCCAGCAGACCAGACAGGGCGCATAATTCACCCCTCCACTTT
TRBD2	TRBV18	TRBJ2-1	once	CASSRPGLAGGAEQFF	TGTGCCAGCTCACGACCCGGACTAGCGGGGGGTGCTGAGCAGTTCTTC
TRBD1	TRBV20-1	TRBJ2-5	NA	CSAFRGWTQYF	TGCAGTGCCTTCAGGGGGTGGACCCAGTACTTC
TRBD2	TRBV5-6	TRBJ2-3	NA	CASSHGASGLSSDTQYF	TGTGCCAGCAGCCATGGGGCTAGCGGCCTATCTTCTGATACGCAGTATTTT
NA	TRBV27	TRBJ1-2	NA	CASRRRGGIGYTF	TGTGCCAGCAGAAGGAGGGGGGGAATTGGCTACACCTTC
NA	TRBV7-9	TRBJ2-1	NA	CASSLAPPAEQFF	TGTGCCAGCAGCTTAGCTCCCCCGGCGGAGCAGTTCTTC
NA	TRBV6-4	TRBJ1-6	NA	CASSEKQGADSPLHF	TGTGCCAGCAGTGAAAAACAGGGAGCCGATTCACCCCTCCACTTT
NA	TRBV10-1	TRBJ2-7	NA	CASTGTTYEQYF	TGCGCCAGCACCGGGACAACCTACGAGCAGTACTTC
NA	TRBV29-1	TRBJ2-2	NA	CSVDGNTGELFF	TGCAGCGTTGATGGGAACACCGGGGAGCTGTTTTTT
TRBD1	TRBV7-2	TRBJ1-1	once	CASSGGQGKTEAFF	TGTGCCAGCAGCGGGGGACAGGGGAAAACTGAAGCTTTCTTT
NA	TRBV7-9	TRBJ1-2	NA	CASSYGQRGTNYGYTF	TGTGCCAGCAGCTACGGACAGCGGGGCACTAACTATGGCTACACCTTC
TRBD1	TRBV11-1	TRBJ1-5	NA	CASSSDRDQPQHF	TGTGCCAGCAGCTCAGACAGGGATCAGCCCCAGCATTTT
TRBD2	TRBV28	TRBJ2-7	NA	CASSSSGFSSYEQYF	TGTGCCAGCAGTTCTAGCGGGTTTAGCTCCTACGAGCAGTACTTC
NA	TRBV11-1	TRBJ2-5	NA	CASRMSLSGETQYF	TGTGCCAGCAGGATGTCCCTATCCGGGGAGACCCAGTACTTC
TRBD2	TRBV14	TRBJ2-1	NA	CASSQEMGTSGISEQFF	TGTGCCAGCAGCCAAGAAATGGGGACTAGCGGGATCAGTGAGCAGTTCTTC
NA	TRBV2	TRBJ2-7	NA	CASSGAEGEQYF	TGTGCCAGCAGCGGCGCGGAAGGCGAGCAGTACTTC